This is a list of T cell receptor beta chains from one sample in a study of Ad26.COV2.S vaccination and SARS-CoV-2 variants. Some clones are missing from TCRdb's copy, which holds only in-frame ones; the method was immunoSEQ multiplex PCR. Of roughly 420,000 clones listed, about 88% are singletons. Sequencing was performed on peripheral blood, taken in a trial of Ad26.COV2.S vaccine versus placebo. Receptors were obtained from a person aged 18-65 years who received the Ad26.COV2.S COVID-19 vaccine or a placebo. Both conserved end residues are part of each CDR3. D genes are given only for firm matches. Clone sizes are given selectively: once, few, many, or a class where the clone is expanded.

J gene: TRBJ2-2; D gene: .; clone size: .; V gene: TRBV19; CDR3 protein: CASSIGFRVTGELFF; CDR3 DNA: TGTGCCAGTAGTATCGGCTTCAGGGTAACCGGGGAGCTGTTTTTT
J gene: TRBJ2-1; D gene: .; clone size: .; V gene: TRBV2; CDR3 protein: CASKTASTPYNEQFF; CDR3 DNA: TGTGCCAGCAAAACGGCCAGCACGCCCTACAATGAGCAGTTCTTC
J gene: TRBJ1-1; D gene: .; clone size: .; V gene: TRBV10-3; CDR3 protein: CAISSARIEAFF; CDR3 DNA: TGTGCCATCTCCTCAGCCAGAATTGAAGCTTTCTTT
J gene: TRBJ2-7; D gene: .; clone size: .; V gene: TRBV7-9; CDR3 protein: CASSHATGVLTYEQYF; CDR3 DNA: TGTGCCAGCAGCCACGCCACGGGGGTTTTAACCTACGAGCAGTACTTC
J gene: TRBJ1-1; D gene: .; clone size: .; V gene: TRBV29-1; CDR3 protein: CSVVQLMNTEAFF; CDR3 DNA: TGCAGCGTTGTTCAACTCATGAACACTGAAGCTTTCTTT
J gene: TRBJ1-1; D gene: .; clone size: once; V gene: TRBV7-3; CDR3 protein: CASSLIGGQHTEAFF; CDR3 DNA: TGTGCCAGCAGCTTAATCGGAGGCCAGCACACTGAAGCTTTCTTT
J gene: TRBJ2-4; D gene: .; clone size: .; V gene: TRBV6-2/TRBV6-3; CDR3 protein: CASSYTTVGKNIQYF; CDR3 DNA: TGTGCCAGCAGTTACACGACAGTCGGCAAAAACATTCAGTACTTC
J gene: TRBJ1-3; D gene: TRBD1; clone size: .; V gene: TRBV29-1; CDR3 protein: CSAGGQVGNTIYF; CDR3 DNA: TGCAGCGCTGGTGGACAGGTCGGAAACACCATATATTTT
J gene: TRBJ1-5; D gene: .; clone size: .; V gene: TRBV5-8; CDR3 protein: CASSLRGAHQPQHF; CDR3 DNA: TGTGCCAGCAGCTTGCGGGGGGCCCATCAGCCCCAGCATTTT
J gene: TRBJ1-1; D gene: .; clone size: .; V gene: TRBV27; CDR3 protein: CASSLLGDSNTEAFF; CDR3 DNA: TGTGCCAGCAGTTTACTGGGGGATTCGAACACTGAAGCTTTCTTT
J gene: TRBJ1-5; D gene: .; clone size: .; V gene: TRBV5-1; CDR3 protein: CASSLEGGNQPQHF; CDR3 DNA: TGCGCCAGCAGCTTGGAGGGTGGCAATCAGCCCCAGCATTTT
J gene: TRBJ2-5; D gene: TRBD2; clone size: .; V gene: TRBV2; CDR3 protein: CASSGSGGAKETQYF; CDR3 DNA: TGTGCCAGCAGTGGAAGCGGGGGGGCTAAAGAGACCCAGTACTTC
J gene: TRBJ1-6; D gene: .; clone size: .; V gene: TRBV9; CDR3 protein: CASSEPDNRAPLHF; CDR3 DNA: TGTGCCAGCAGCGAACCTGACAACAGGGCGCCCCTCCACTTT
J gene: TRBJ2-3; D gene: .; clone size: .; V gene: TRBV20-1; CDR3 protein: CSAYSPDTQYF; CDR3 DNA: TGCAGTGCTTACAGCCCAGATACGCAGTATTTT
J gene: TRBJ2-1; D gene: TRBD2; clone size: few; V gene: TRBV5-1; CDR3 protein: CASFREGSYNEQFF; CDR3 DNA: TGCGCCAGCTTCAGGGAGGGCTCCTACAATGAGCAGTTCTTC
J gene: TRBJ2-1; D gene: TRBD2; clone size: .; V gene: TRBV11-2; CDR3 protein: CASSWGLGLAEASEQFF; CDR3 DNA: TGTGCCAGCAGCTGGGGTTTGGGACTAGCGGAGGCCTCGGAGCAGTTCTTC
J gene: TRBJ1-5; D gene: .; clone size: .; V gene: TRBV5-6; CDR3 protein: CASSLGDNQPQHF; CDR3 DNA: TGTGCCAGCAGCTTAGGGGATAATCAGCCCCAGCATTTT
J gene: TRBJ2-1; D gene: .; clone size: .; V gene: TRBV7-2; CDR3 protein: CARGTRCDEQFF; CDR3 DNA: TGTGCCAGGGGGACGAGGTGTGATGAGCAGTTCTTC
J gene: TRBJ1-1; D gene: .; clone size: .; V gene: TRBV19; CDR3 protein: CASRRRGGNTEAFF; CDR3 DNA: TGTGCCAGCCGACGAAGGGGAGGGAACACTGAAGCTTTCTTT
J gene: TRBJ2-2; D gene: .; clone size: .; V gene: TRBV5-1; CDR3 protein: CASSYLGAGELFF; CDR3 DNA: TGCGCCAGCAGCTACTTAGGGGCCGGGGAGCTGTTTTTT
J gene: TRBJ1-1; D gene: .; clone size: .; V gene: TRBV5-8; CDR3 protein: CASSLGARRNTEAFF; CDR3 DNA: TGTGCCAGCAGCTTGGGCGCCAGGAGGAACACTGAAGCTTTCTTT